This T cell receptor beta chain comes out of a study of blood T cell repertoires in COVID-19. Study background: The United States, Italy and Spain were the sources of the acute and convalescent COVID-19 samples. Nucleic acid was either cDNA or gDNA, and it came from T cells, B-cell-depleted T cells, or PBMCs.

V lost 0 bases to trimming and J lost 0 bases, with 7 bases between them. Germline V gene data show CDR1 as SGHRS and CDR2 as YFSETQ. The CDR3 is 15 residues long. Per the study methods: The assay estimated nucleated cells by amplifying reference gene primers. Assay: immunoSEQ multiplex PCR; the TCRdb copy retains only in-frame clones and omits some. V and J calls and clone size are those listed in that table; D and trimming were worked out from the DNA. The sample yields under 110,000 clones, around 85% seen once. The rearrangement joins TRBV5-1 to TRBJ1-5; D not certain. Sequenced sample: peripheral blood. The receptor was derived from a woman aged 70-85 years with active or convalescent COVID-19. The CDR3 bases are TGCGCCAGCAGCTTGGCCGGGGTTAGCAATCAGCCCCAGCATTTT. Translation gives CASSLAGVSNQPQHF.